A few counts support the clone carrying this T cell receptor (beta chain). The antigen is undetermined. Employing constant-segment primers, 5'RACE generated TCR alpha and TCR beta cDNA libraries bearing sample barcodes and UMIs. TCRdb called the 5' RACE reads again in MiXCR, with one record for every CDR3 protein. The sample has 140,000 to 150,000 distinct CDR3 sequences, over 15% seen once. The sample comes from a study of T-cell memory formation after mild COVID-19. Study information: The study found TCR clusters largely donor specific. Study-level points and caveats: Contracting clones localized mainly to CM and EM when CD4+ and mainly to EMRA when CD8+. Later expanders leaned CD4+, whereas day 15 to 85 contracting clones were balanced CD4/CD8.

The CDR3 is made up of 15 amino acids. The junction had 13 bases not matched to a gene; V was cut back by 4 bases and J by 6 bases. Per germline, CDR1 SGDLS and CDR2 YYNGEE. The sequenced sample was PBMCs or a T cell subset sorted from them (not recorded which). The TCR sequence derives from an adult woman who had mild COVID-19 (a few samples of this study predate the infection). Cell type and time point are not known. The chain links TRBV9 to TRBJ2-7, with 7 positions matching TRBD1. The CDR3 loop reads CASSPHPDRVGEQYF. For the CDR3, the DNA is TGTGCCAGCAGCCCCCACCCTGACAGGGTAGGCGAGCAGTACTTC.